Described below is a single T cell receptor (beta chain) sequence and its context. Antigen unknown. TCRdb keeps only in-frame clones here, not all; method: immunoSEQ multiplex PCR. The table lists roughly 300,000 clones, around nine tenths of them singletons, with about 10% in the top ten. The CDR3 contains 14 residues. Germline V lookup: CDR1 MNHNS, CDR2 SASEGT. Trimming pared 10 bases from V and 1 base from J, leaving 14 bases between. The treatment here: 19 received Ad26.COV2.S at low or high dose, single or two shots; about 5 received placebo; per-sample allocation not given. The study sampled participants on day 63 after the first vaccine or placebo injection. The data derive from a study of Ad26.COV2.S vaccination and SARS-CoV-2 variants. Study-wide context: The Ad26.COV2.S arm of the COV1001 trial was where the donor was placed. The study gave Ad26.COV2.S intramuscularly, once or twice 56 days apart. Study-level points and caveats: There was a possibility that the TCR breadth and depth analyses underestimated total T cell responses.

This sequence was found in a person aged 18-65 years who received the Ad26.COV2.S COVID-19 vaccine or a placebo. The V call is TRBV6-1, the J call TRBJ2-1; D is undetermined. Material: peripheral blood, obtained in a trial of Ad26.COV2.S vaccine versus placebo. Written as DNA, the CDR3 is TGTGCCACCAATTTGGCAGCGTCCTACAATGAGCAGTTCTTC. As protein: CATNLAASYNEQFF.